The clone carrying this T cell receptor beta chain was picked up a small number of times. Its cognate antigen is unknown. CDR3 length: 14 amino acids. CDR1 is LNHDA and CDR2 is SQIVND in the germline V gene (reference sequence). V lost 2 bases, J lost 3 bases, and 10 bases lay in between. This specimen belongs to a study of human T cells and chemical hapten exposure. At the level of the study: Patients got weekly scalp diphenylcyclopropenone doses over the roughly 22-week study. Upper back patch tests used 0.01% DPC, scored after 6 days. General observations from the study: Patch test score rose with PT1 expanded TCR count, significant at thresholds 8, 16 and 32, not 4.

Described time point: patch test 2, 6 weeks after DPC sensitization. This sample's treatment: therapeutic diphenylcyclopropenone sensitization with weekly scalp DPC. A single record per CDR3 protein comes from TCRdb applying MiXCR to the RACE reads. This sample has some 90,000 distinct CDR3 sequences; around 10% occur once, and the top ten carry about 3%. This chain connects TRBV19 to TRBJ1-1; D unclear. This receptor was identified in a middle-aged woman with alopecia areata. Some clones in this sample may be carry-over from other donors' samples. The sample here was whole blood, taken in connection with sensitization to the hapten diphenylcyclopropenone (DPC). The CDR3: CASSIKIRDTEAFF. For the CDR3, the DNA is TGTGCCAGTAGTATAAAAATCCGGGACACTGAAGCTTTCTTT.